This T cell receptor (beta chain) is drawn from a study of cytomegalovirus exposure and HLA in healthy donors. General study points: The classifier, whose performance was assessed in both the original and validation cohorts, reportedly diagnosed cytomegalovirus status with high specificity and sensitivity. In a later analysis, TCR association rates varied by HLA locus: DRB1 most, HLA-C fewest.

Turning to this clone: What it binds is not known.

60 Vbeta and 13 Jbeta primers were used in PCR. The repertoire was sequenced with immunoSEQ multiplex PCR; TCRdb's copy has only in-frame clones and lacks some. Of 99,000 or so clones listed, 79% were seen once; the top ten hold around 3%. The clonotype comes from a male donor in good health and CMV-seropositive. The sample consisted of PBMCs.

Written as DNA, the CDR3 is TGCGCCAGCAGCCCCCGGACTAGCGGATTCACAGATACGCAGTATTTT. It is translated as CASSPRTSGFTDTQYF. The chain is built from TRBV5-1 and TRBJ2-3, with 10 bases matching TRBD2. The CDR3 runs to 16 residues. Germline loops: CDR1 SGHRS, CDR2 YFSETQ. The ends lost 4 bases at V and 2 bases at J; junction bases unmatched: 7.